This TCR beta chain was captured in a study of blood T cell repertoires in COVID-19. The wider study: Nucleic acid was either cDNA or gDNA, and it came from T cells, B-cell-depleted T cells, or PBMCs.

The CDR3 runs to 14 residues. The germline V gene has CDR1 SNHLY and CDR2 FYNNEI. After removal of 7 bases from V and 11 bases from J, the junction contained 9 bases not matched to a gene. In its sample, this clone was seen a few times. TCRdb keeps only in-frame clones here, not all; method: immunoSEQ multiplex PCR. The repertoire holds about 55,000 clones, with 75% to 95% as singletons. The source material was peripheral blood. This receptor was obtained from a man older than 75 with acute or convalescent COVID-19. The chain has TRBV2 and TRBJ1-6; 9 bases match TRBD1. In DNA, the CDR3 is TGTGCCAGCATTCGGGACAGGGTGAGTCCACCCCTCCACTTT. This gives the protein CASIRDRVSPPLHF.